Listed here is a single TCR beta chain. Its antigen remains unidentified. These data come from a study of cytomegalovirus exposure and HLA in healthy donors. Whole-study findings and limits: CMV antigen specificity was confirmed in vitro for a few CMV-associated chains.

Generated by immunoSEQ multiplex PCR, the TCRdb table keeps only in-frame clones and is missing some. This sample has 200,000 to 250,000 clones, with 80% to 90% found just once. The ends lost 4 bases at V and 7 bases at J; junction bases unmatched: 7. CDR3 length: 15 amino acids. CDR1 and CDR2 (germline): MNHEY, SVGAGI. The rearrangement links TRBV6-5 to TRBJ2-1, with 10 positions matching TRBD1. The source of this sequence is a woman younger than 35 in good health and CMV-seronegative. The sequenced sample was PBMCs. The CDR3 bases are TGTGCCAGCAGTTCCGGACAGGGGGAAGTAAATGAGCAGTTCTTC. It specifies CASSSGQGEVNEQFF.